A single sample gave rise to the 20 T cell receptor beta chains below, sequenced in a study of T cell responses to AZD1222 COVID-19 vaccine. Here immunoSEQ multiplex PCR was the method, and the copy in TCRdb shows in-frame clones only, minus some. Of 150,000 to 200,000 clones in the sample, just over 90% were seen once. The specimen was peripheral blood, collected 28 days after the second dose of the MenACWY control vaccine. The receptors stem from an adult who received the MenACWY meningococcal vaccine as a control.

The genes are TRBV6-5 and TRBJ2-1; maybe TRBD2 (6 bases). Germline assignment: CDR1 MNHEY and CDR2 SVGAGI. V was clipped by 2 bases and J by 7 bases, with 15 bases between them. The CDR3 length is 15 residues. CDR3: CASSYRGLLANEQFF. DNA of the CDR3: TGTGCCAGCAGTTACCGGGGGTTGTTGGCTAATGAGCAGTTCTTC.

The chain couples TRBV5-6 to TRBJ1-2, with TRBD1 as a possible D gene (5 bases). CDR3 length: 14 amino acids. V lost 5 bases, J lost 3 bases, and 14 bases lay in between. The germline gives CDR1 SGHDT, CDR2 YYEEEE. The CDR3 spells CASSKGRPHYGYTF. CDR3 sequence (DNA): TGTGCCAGCAGTAAGGGACGGCCTCACTATGGCTACACCTTC.

The chain uses TRBV9 and TRBJ2-7; the D call may be TRBD1 or TRBD2 (6 bases each). The CDR3 runs 13 residues. Trimming pared 4 bases from V and 0 bases from J, leaving 8 bases between. Germline CDR1 and CDR2: SGDLS and YYNGEE. The CDR3: CASSPGASYEQYF. CDR3 bases: TGTGCCAGCAGCCCGGGGGCCTCCTACGAGCAGTACTTC. The complete variable domain, with remaining parts taken from reference TRBV9 and TRBJ2-7, reads DSGVTQTPKHLITATGQRVTLRCSPRSGDLSVYWYQQSLDQGLQFLIQYYNGEERAKGNILERFSAQQFPDLHSELNLSSLELGDSALYFCASSPGASYEQYFGPGTRLTVT.

This chain links TRBV25-1 with TRBJ2-1; 7 bases map to TRBD2. This CDR3 is built from 17 residues. CDR1 MGHDK and CDR2 SYGVNS come from the germline V gene. Trimming removed 6 bases from V and 4 bases from J; junction bases left unmatched: 15. In nucleotides, the CDR3 is TGTGCCAGCAGCTCCCGGGGGGAGACAGCTACTTACAATGAGCAGTTCTTC. Translating gives CASSSRGETATYNEQFF.

The chain couples TRBV2 to TRBJ1-2; TRBD1 is a possible D gene (6 bases). From germline, CDR1 is SNHLY and CDR2 FYNNEI. The CDR3 runs 15 residues. V lost 0 bases to trimming and J lost 4 bases, with 12 bases between them. CDR3 sequence reads: CASSEAGSRGYGYTF. Written as DNA, the CDR3 is TGTGCCAGCAGTGAAGCGGGAAGCAGGGGCTATGGCTACACCTTC.

The CDR3 here is CASSWGLAGEQYF. CDR3 sequence (DNA): TGTGCCAGCAGTTGGGGACTAGCAGGTGAGCAGTACTTC. The chain couples TRBV27 to TRBJ2-7; TRBD2 matches 9 bases. J gave up 7 bases and V 4 bases, and 5 bases lay outside the gene matches. The CDR3 is 13 residues long. Germline CDR1 MNHEY, CDR2 SMNVEV (reference sequence).

The chain carries TRBV24-1 and TRBJ1-5; D unresolved. The CDR3 extends over 17 amino acids. The ends were cut back, 4 bases at V and 0 bases at J, with 15 bases in the middle. Germline V CDR1 and CDR2: KGHDR, SFDVKD. The CDR3 coding sequence is TGTGCCACCAGTGAGTTAGGGTCGCAGGCTAGCAATCAGCCCCAGCATTTT. Its translation: CATSELGSQASNQPQHF.

The CDR3 loop is CASSLGLAGGTGELFF. The CDR3 DNA follows: TGTGCCAGCAGCCTTGGACTAGCGGGAGGAACCGGGGAGCTGTTTTTT. The gene calls are TRBV7-6 and TRBJ2-2, with 14 bases aligning to TRBD2. Germline CDR1 reads SGHVS; CDR2 reads FNYEAQ. The CDR3 is 16 amino acids. Trimming at V came to 5 bases and at J to 5 bases, leaving 4 bases not matched to a gene. Based on the CDR3 plus reference TRBV7-6 and TRBJ2-2, the full variable domain is GAGVSQSPRYKVTKRGQDVALRCDPISGHVSLYWYRQALGQGPEFLTYFNYEAQQDKSGLPNDRFSAERPEGSISTLTIQRTEQRDSAMYRCASSLGLAGGTGELFFGEGSRLTVL.

Only one count was recorded for this clone. The chain employs TRBV28 and TRBJ1-1; a possible D gene is TRBD1 (5 bases). Trimming removed 8 bases at V and 3 bases at J, with 7 bases between. Germline loops: CDR1 MDHEN, CDR2 SYDVKM. The CDR3 sequence is 11 residues long. CDR3 nucleotide sequence: TGTGCCAGCGAAGGGGACACTGAAGCTTTCTTT. This encodes CASEGDTEAFF.

The chain links TRBV6-1 to TRBJ2-1; unclear D gene. This CDR3 comprises 15 residues. The germline gives CDR1 MNHNS, CDR2 SASEGT. With 2 bases removed from V and 5 bases from J, the gap between germline ends came to 13 bases. The CDR3 loop is CASSELGPYDNEQFF. CDR3 DNA: TGTGCCAGCAGTGAATTGGGCCCCTATGACAATGAGCAGTTCTTC.

The chain employs TRBV5-4 and TRBJ1-2; D is undetermined. This CDR3 spans 17 amino acids. Trimming removed 4 bases at V and 3 bases at J, with 22 bases between. Germline CDR1 SGHNT, CDR2 YYREEE (reference sequence). CDR3 DNA: TGTGCCAGCAGCCATACCCCCCTCCGTGCCCCCGACTATGGCTACACCTTC. Translated: CASSHTPLRAPDYGYTF.

With regard to this clone: In the same sample, other DNA sequences code for this CDR3. The rearrangement joins TRBV3-1 (or the pseudogene TRBV3-2) to TRBJ1-4; D is unclear. Germline values: CDR1 LGHDT, CDR2 YNNKEL (reference sequence). Trimming left V 0 bases short and J 4 bases short, with 3 bases between. CDR3 length: 13 amino acids. The CDR3: CASSQDFNEKLFF. The DNA for the CDR3 is TGTGCCAGCAGCCAAGATTTTAATGAAAAACTGTTTTTT.

J is TRBJ2-3 and V is TRBV6-5; 7 bases line up with TRBD1. V lost 8 bases to trimming and J lost 5 bases; unmatched junction nucleotides: 13. Germline-derived CDR1 and CDR2 are MNHEY and SVGAGI. The CDR3 totals 15 residues. The chain's CDR3 is CASFDRALLGDTQYF. CDR3 bases: TGTGCCAGCTTCGACAGGGCTCTCCTGGGAGATACGCAGTATTTT.

The rearrangement links TRBV11-2 to TRBJ2-5; D remains ambiguous. Germline-derived CDR1 and CDR2 are SGHAT and FQNNGV. The CDR3 runs to 13 residues. The V gene lost 4 bases and the J gene lost 5 bases, with 11 bases spanning the gap. Written as DNA, the CDR3 is TGTGCCAGCAGCTGGGGTACGGTGGAGACCCAGTACTTC. The encoded protein is CASSWGTVETQYF.

The rearrangement uses TRBV9 and TRBJ2-3, with TRBD2 as a possible D gene (6 bases). The CDR3 spans 16 residues. Germline loops: CDR1 SGDLS, CDR2 YYNGEE. V lost 4 bases and J lost 0, with 15 bases in between. Here the CDR3 DNA reads TGTGCCAGCAGCCAGCTTCGCCGGGGGAGCACAGATACGCAGTATTTT. Its protein is CASSQLRRGSTDTQYF.

V is TRBV25-1 and J is TRBJ2-1; no firm D call. The germline gives CDR1 MGHDK, CDR2 SYGVNS. Trimming removed 0 bases at V and 4 bases at J, with 16 bases between. The CDR3 totals 17 residues. The CDR3 region is CASSEYPGPDEYNEQFF. CDR3 DNA: TGTGCCAGCAGTGAATACCCTGGCCCGGACGAATACAATGAGCAGTTCTTC.

CDR3 in amino acids: CASSTLTSPHEQFF. The CDR3, as DNA: TGTGCCAGTAGTACCCTTACGAGCCCCCATGAGCAGTTCTTC. The J gene is TRBJ2-1, the V gene TRBV19; no reliable D call. This CDR3 has 14 residues. The V end was cut by 4 bases, the J end by 8 bases, with 15 bases between. Germline V gene data show CDR1 as LNHDA and CDR2 as SQIVND (reference sequence).

The V call is TRBV30, the J call TRBJ2-5, with 7 bases fitting TRBD1. Germline lookup yields CDR1 GTSNPN and CDR2 SVGIG (reference sequence). The CDR3 runs 13 residues. The trim removed 0 bases at V and 5 bases at J, leaving 3 bases unmatched. Here the CDR3 reads CAWSVDRAETQYF. Written as DNA, the CDR3 is TGTGCCTGGAGTGTAGACAGGGCTGAGACCCAGTACTTC.

The chain is built from TRBV10-3 and TRBJ2-5, with 12 bases that match TRBD2. Germline V gene data show CDR1 as ENHRY and CDR2 as SYGVKD. This CDR3 is 18 amino acids long. Trimming at V came to 5 bases and at J to 5 bases, leaving 15 bases not matched to a gene. The CDR3 loop reads CAISPTSGSEGARETQYF. The CDR3 nucleotides are TGTGCCATCAGTCCGACTAGCGGGAGTGAGGGGGCTAGGGAGACCCAGTACTTC.

The chain employs TRBV7-3 and TRBJ1-2; possible D gene TRBD1, 5 bases. In germline, CDR1 is SGHTA, CDR2 FQGTGA. Deletions cut 2 bases from V and 8 bases from J, with 12 bases between. CDR3 length equals 13 residues. The CDR3 bases are TGTGCCAGCAGCTTACAGGGCAGTCAAGGCTACACCTTC. It is translated as CASSLQGSQGYTF.